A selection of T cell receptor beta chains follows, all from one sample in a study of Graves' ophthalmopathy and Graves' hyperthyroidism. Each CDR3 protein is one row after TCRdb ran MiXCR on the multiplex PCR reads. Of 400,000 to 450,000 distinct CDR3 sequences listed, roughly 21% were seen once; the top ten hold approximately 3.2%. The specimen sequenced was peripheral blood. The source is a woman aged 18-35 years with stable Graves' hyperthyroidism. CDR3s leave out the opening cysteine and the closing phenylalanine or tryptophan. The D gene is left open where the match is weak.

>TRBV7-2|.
ASSLGGAASTYEQY
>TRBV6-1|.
ASSELTAAKTQY
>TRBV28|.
ASSPPVSAYEQY
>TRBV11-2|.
ASSLDLSYEQY
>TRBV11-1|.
ASSSDRSSATGELF
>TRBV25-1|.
ASSEPSPLSPLSEQY
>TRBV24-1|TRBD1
ATSDLTGGERQETQY
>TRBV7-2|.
ASSFSGLYQETQY
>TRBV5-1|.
ASSLTGSGYEQY
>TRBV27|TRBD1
ASSLSGTGVNTEAF
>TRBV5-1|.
AGSLAQGPNTEAF
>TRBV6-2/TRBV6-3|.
ASSTPGHGWDEQY
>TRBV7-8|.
ASSLAGRFNIKY
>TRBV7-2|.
ASRPDANTGELF
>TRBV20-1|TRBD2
SALPGLAGATAQY
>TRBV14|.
ASSHGWGSRTEAF
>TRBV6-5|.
ASSYLGEQY
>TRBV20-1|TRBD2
SASKPRGGIQETQY
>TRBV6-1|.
ASLEKGFEQY
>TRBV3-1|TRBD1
ASSQDYDRGGSYT
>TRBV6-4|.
ASSEGDGHTEAF
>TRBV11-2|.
ASSWDNSPLH
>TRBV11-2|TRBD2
ASSLGLAGGRAKNIQY
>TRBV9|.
ASSVGLGGSYEQY
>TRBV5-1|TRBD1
ASSLLDRVGEQY
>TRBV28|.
ASRWGSGDYGYT
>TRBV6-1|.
ASSPNGDSETQY
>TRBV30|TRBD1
AYKQGAIYEQY
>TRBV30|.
AWSVASPLH
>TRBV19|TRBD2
ASSAQLAGDDYEQY
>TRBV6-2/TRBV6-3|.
ASRETGDGTEAF
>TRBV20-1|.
SAILGSNQPQH
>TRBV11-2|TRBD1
ASSLFRTGKGPPAQETQY
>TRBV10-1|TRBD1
ASRRMQAGGCQPQH
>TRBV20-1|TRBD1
SARVGTAEDTGELF